This T cell receptor (beta chain) was retrieved from a study of early T cells in non-severe SARS-CoV-2 infection. As for the study in general: The authors sequenced bulk RNA from unsorted whole blood, leaving chains unpaired. Study-wide results and caveats: Clonotype matching in VDJdb favored anti-spike CD8 responses and did not capture private and CD4 specificities.

This clonotype was recorded a few times. The antigen is unknown. Tagging with unique molecular identifiers was applied to individual cDNA molecules. MiXCR, run by TCRdb on the 5' RACE reads, gives a single entry per CDR3 protein. The table shows about 28,000 distinct CDR3 sequences, with roughly 5% occurring only once. The material sequenced was whole blood. The sequence derives from an adult who was a healthcare worker with PCR-confirmed SARS-CoV-2 infection or an uninfected control (not recorded which).

CDR3 sequence: CSVGGDSIQYF. The CDR3 nucleotides are TGCAGCGTTGGAGGGGACAGCATTCAGTACTTC. The V and J genes are TRBV29-1 and TRBJ2-4; 7 bases match TRBD1. The germline gives CDR1 SQVTM, CDR2 ANQGSEA. The trim removed 4 bases at V and 9 bases at J, leaving 3 bases unmatched. The CDR3 is 11 amino acids.